A selection of T cell receptor beta chains follows, all from one sample in a study of cytomegalovirus exposure and HLA in healthy donors. Sequencing was performed with immunoSEQ multiplex PCR; in TCRdb, only in-frame clones are kept and a portion is missing. The repertoire includes over 120,000 clones, under 90% of them detected once, and roughly 4.5% sits in the top ten. Sequencing used PBMCs. These receptors were collected from a man between 35 and 55 years old in good health and CMV-seronegative. CDR3s include the opening cysteine and the closing phenylalanine or tryptophan.

v_call: TRBV30; cdr3_aa: CAWGTLAGIFDGELFF
v_call: TRBV5-1; cdr3_aa: CASSLPGYTEAFF
v_call: TRBV2; cdr3_aa: CASSEALSNYGYTF
v_call: TRBV7-2; cdr3_aa: CASSPYPTTGVNQYF
v_call: TRBV27; cdr3_aa: CASSLWAGSSYNEQFF
v_call: TRBV2; cdr3_aa: CASSVLTSIQYF
v_call: TRBV6-1; cdr3_aa: CASSVTMGRGGARETQYF
v_call: TRBV19; cdr3_aa: CASSIDRDYEQYF
v_call: TRBV27; cdr3_aa: CASSVGRANTEAFF
v_call: TRBV7-3; cdr3_aa: CASSLSPGNTEAFF
v_call: TRBV6-5; cdr3_aa: CASSFSGRGAFF
v_call: TRBV6-1; cdr3_aa: CASSGGRDHNEQFF
v_call: TRBV28; cdr3_aa: CASSPPTGMPATNEKLFF
v_call: TRBV5-1; cdr3_aa: CASSLNRARRSGELFF
v_call: TRBV30; cdr3_aa: CAWSQRDRDYEQYF
v_call: TRBV7-2; cdr3_aa: CASSLAKAGGEKLFF
v_call: TRBV7-9; cdr3_aa: CASSFSREGSDTGELFF
v_call: TRBV19; cdr3_aa: CASSIRTGVETQYF
v_call: TRBV6-6; cdr3_aa: CASSYSAGGSRDTQYF
v_call: TRBV5-4; cdr3_aa: CASSHRGGLPYEQYF
v_call: TRBV9; cdr3_aa: CASSVGTGGGWNTEAFF
v_call: TRBV5-1; cdr3_aa: CASRLAILGGEQYF
v_call: TRBV6-5; cdr3_aa: CASTWDRAGYEQYF